One T cell receptor beta chain is described in this entry. Its antigen is unknown. The data were obtained in a study of T cells in Graves' hyperthyroidism and ophthalmopathy. General study results and limits: Prediction of ophthalmopathy progression came a median around 7.1 months pre-onset. Also found in blood were most expanded thyroid clonotypes above 0.001.

The TCR beta CDR3 regions underwent amplification using RNA transcripts as the source. HTBI primers drove first-round RT-PCR of the TCR CDR3. Via MiXCR, TCRdb re-called the multiplex PCR reads, giving one row per CDR3 protein. The table lists about 570,000 distinct CDR3 sequences, around 46% of them singletons, with 15% to 20% in the top ten. Per the germline V gene, CDR1 is SGHVS and CDR2 is FQNEAQ. This CDR3 spans 15 amino acids. Trimming left V 0 bases short and J 2 bases short, with 11 bases between. The sequenced sample was peripheral blood or thyroid tissue (not recorded which). This TCR derives from an adult woman with Graves' disease, either hyperthyroidism or ophthalmopathy (not recorded which). This chain connects TRBV7-8 to TRBJ2-7, with D hard to call. CDR3: CASSLALESTYEQYF. DNA of the CDR3: TGTGCCAGCAGCTTAGCTCTGGAAAGCACCTACGAGCAGTACTTC.